Listed here are 28 T cell receptor beta chains from one sample, sequenced in a study of T cells in localized non-small cell lung cancer. Profiling relied on immunoSEQ multiplex PCR, and the TCRdb table lists in-frame clones only, not all of them. The sample lists about 52,000 clones, about nine tenths seen once, with over 15% in the top ten. The sequences come from peripheral blood, collected before any cancer treatment. These receptors were taken from an older male donor with stage III squamous cell lung carcinoma.

The chain uses TRBV13 and TRBJ2-2; no clear D gene. CDR1 is PRHDT, CDR2 FYEKMQ, per germline (reference sequence). V was trimmed by 3 bases and J by 3 bases, leaving 5 bases between them. This CDR3 has 13 amino acids. CDR3 nucleotide sequence: TGTGCCAGCAGCTTTGGATACACCGGGGAGCTGTTTTTT. It yields the protein CASSFGYTGELFF. The variable domain in full, completed from reference TRBV13 and TRBJ2-2, reads AAGVIQSPRHLIKEKRETATLKCYPIPRHDTVYWYQQGPGQDPQFLISFYEKMQSDKGSIPDRFSAQQFSDYHSELNMSSLELGDSALYFCASSFGYTGELFFGEGSRLTVL.

The chain is built from TRBV2 and TRBJ2-1; 9 bases match TRBD2. Per the germline V gene, CDR1 is SNHLY and CDR2 is FYNNEI. The CDR3 has 17 amino acids. V gave up 7 bases and J gave up 9 bases; unmatched junction bases: 19. As DNA, the CDR3 is TGTGCCAGCATCGACGCGCGGAGTAGCGGGAGAATTATTGAGCAGTTCTTC. It is translated as CASIDARSSGRIIEQFF.

The chain is built from TRBV11-2 and TRBJ1-1; 7 bases map to TRBD1. The CDR3 is 15 amino acids. J was trimmed by 5 bases and V by 5 bases; bases with no gene match: 11. Germline-derived CDR1 and CDR2 are SGHAT and FQNNGV. CDR3 nucleotide sequence: TGTGCCAGCAGCCCTGGGACAGTGCCTTGGACTGAAGCTTTCTTT. Amino acids: CASSPGTVPWTEAFF.

This chain connects TRBV10-3 to TRBJ1-1, with D perhaps matching TRBD1 (5 bases). Germline V gene sequence: CDR1 ENHRY, CDR2 SYGVKD. This CDR3 has 15 amino acids. V shed 5 bases and J shed 0 bases, with 13 bases lying between them. DNA for the CDR3: TGTGCCATCAGTCAGGGCGGAACCCTGAACACTGAAGCTTTCTTT. Its translation: CAISQGGTLNTEAFF.

The chain uses TRBV5-1 and TRBJ1-1, with D unresolved. Germline V gene data show CDR1 as SGHRS and CDR2 as YFSETQ. The CDR3 runs to 16 residues. Trimming cost V 0 bases and J 1 base, with 13 bases left between them. CDR3: CASSLASSGTNTEAFF. The CDR3 DNA follows: TGCGCCAGCAGCTTGGCGTCTTCAGGCACGAACACTGAAGCTTTCTTT. Full variable domain (remainder filled in from reference TRBV5-1 and TRBJ1-1): KAGVTQTPRYLIKTRGQQVTLSCSPISGHRSVSWYQQTPGQGLQFLFEYFSETQRNKGNFPGRFSGRQFSNSRSEMNVSTLELGDSALYLCASSLASSGTNTEAFFGQGTRLTVV.

The chain recombines TRBV6-6 with TRBJ1-5; weak D call: TRBD1 (5 bases). Germline V gene lookup returns CDR1 MNHNY and CDR2 SVGAGI (reference sequence). V dropped 8 bases and J dropped 2 bases, with 7 bases sitting between them. CDR3 length: 12 amino acids. The CDR3 DNA is TGTGCCAGCGGGGACGGCAATCAGCCCCAGCATTTT. Translated: CASGDGNQPQHF.

This chain's CDR3 is CASSEAAPVSSEQYF. The CDR3 DNA follows: TGTGCCAGCAGTGAAGCTGCGCCAGTATCGAGTGAGCAGTACTTC. The chain carries TRBV2 and TRBJ2-7; D gene unclear. Trimming removed 0 bases from V and 7 bases from J, with 16 bases in between. Germline-derived CDR1 and CDR2 are SNHLY and FYNNEI. The CDR3 contains 15 residues.

This clone was detected only once. The chain couples TRBV28 to TRBJ2-7; 8 bases fit TRBD1. The germline V gene encodes CDR1 MDHEN and CDR2 SYDVKM. The CDR3 has 16 residues. V gave up 5 bases and J gave up 1 base; unmatched junction bases: 10. The CDR3 nucleotides read TGTGCCAGCAGTCCCCCTAGGCGACAGGGGTCCTACGAGCAGTACTTC. Translated: CASSPPRRQGSYEQYF.

The rearrangement links TRBV4-3 to TRBJ2-2, with unresolved D. Germline values: CDR1 LGHNA, CDR2 YSLEER. V lost 0 bases to trimming and J lost 1 base, with 6 bases between them. The CDR3 is 15 residues long. CDR3 bases: TGCGCCAGCAGCCAAGATACCAGGAACACCGGGGAGCTGTTTTTT. This gives the protein CASSQDTRNTGELFF.

This clone appeared once. The chain employs TRBV5-1 and TRBJ2-7; 12 bases are shared with TRBD2. The CDR3 runs 17 residues. Germline V CDR1 and CDR2: SGHRS, YFSETQ. With 0 bases clipped from V and 1 base from J, the junction kept 5 bases outside the gene matches. CDR3 DNA sequence: TGCGCCAGCAGCTTGGGACTAGCGGGGGCTCAATCCTACGAGCAGTACTTC. Its protein product is CASSLGLAGAQSYEQYF.

The chain uses TRBV5-4 and TRBJ1-2; unclear D gene. The germline gives CDR1 SGHNT, CDR2 YYREEE (reference sequence). The V and J ends lost 4 bases and 8 bases respectively, with 15 bases between them. CDR3 length: 13 amino acids. The CDR3 here is CASSVGGSTGYTF. The CDR3 coding sequence is TGTGCCAGCAGCGTGGGAGGCAGCACCGGCTACACCTTC.

The chain uses TRBV30 and TRBJ1-6, with D perhaps TRBD1 (6 bases). The CDR3 loop spans 16 amino acids. Germline V gene sequence: CDR1 GTSNPN, CDR2 SVGIG (reference sequence). Trimming took off 0 bases at V and 5 bases at J, with 14 bases between the two ends. The CDR3 loop reads CAWSVWGQGNNSPLHF. As DNA, the CDR3 is TGTGCCTGGAGTGTATGGGGCCAGGGGAATAATTCACCCCTCCACTTT.

This clone was detected only a few times. The V and J genes are TRBV9 and TRBJ1-5; 9 bases agree with TRBD1. With 1 base clipped from V and 5 bases from J, the junction kept 4 bases outside the gene matches. CDR3 length: 15 residues. Germline V gives CDR1 SGDLS, CDR2 YYNGEE. CDR3 protein: CASSVSGQGHQPQHF. Written as DNA, the CDR3 is TGTGCCAGCAGCGTATCGGGACAGGGCCATCAGCCCCAGCATTTT. Full variable domain (outside the CDR3, taken from reference TRBV9 and TRBJ1-5): DSGVTQTPKHLITATGQRVTLRCSPRSGDLSVYWYQQSLDQGLQFLIQYYNGEERAKGNILERFSAQQFPDLHSELNLSSLELGDSALYFCASSVSGQGHQPQHFGDGTRLSIL.

The chain has TRBV11-3 and TRBJ1-1; D call uncertain. Trimming left V 3 bases short and J 0 bases short, with 11 bases between. The CDR3 is made up of 15 amino acids. CDR1 and CDR2 (germline): SGHNT, YENEEA. The CDR3: CASSLDGHMNTEAFF. As DNA, the CDR3 is TGTGCCAGCAGCTTGGACGGCCACATGAACACTGAAGCTTTCTTT.

The rearrangement links TRBV18 to TRBJ1-1; D call uncertain. This CDR3 has 16 amino acids. The germline V gene encodes CDR1 KGHSH and CDR2 LQKENI. V lost 5 bases, J lost 0 bases, and 16 bases lay in between. The CDR3 DNA sequence: TGTGCCAGCTCAATGAATGCGTGGCAGATGAACACTGAAGCTTTCTTT. Amino acids: CASSMNAWQMNTEAFF.

The chain carries TRBV19 and TRBJ1-1; 7 bases are shared with TRBD1. Germline values: CDR1 LNHDA, CDR2 SQIVND (reference sequence). Losses at the gene ends were 6 bases for V and 4 bases for J; bases not matched to a gene: 8. The CDR3 is 14 residues long. CDR3 sequence: CASRLQGYSTEAFF. The CDR3 DNA follows: TGTGCCAGTAGGTTACAGGGGTACAGCACTGAAGCTTTCTTT.

This clone was detected a few times. The CDR3 loop is CATSSDRGRTEAFF. Here the CDR3 DNA reads TGTGCCACCTCCTCGGACAGGGGGCGAACTGAAGCTTTCTTT. The rearrangement joins TRBV2 to TRBJ1-1, with TRBD1 matching 11 bases. Germline-derived CDR1 and CDR2 are SNHLY and FYNNEI. The V and J ends lost 10 bases and 5 bases, in that order; junction bases with no gene match: 9. This CDR3 comprises 14 residues.

The rearrangement uses TRBV4-2 and TRBJ1-3, with TRBD1 as a possible D gene (5 bases). The germline V and J ends were trimmed by 0 bases and 0 bases, with 24 bases remaining between them. This CDR3 is 21 amino acids long. In germline, CDR1 is LGHNA, CDR2 YNFKEQ. The CDR3, as DNA: TGTGCCAGCAGCCAAGAGAGTTTATCGGCAGGGCGACTCTCCTCTGGAAACACCATATATTTT. Its translation is CASSQESLSAGRLSSGNTIYF.

J is TRBJ1-5 and V is TRBV29-1, with 7 bases lining up with TRBD1. The CDR3 is made up of 12 amino acids. The V gene's germline CDR1 is SQVTM and CDR2 ANQGSEA. V lost 6 bases and J lost 4; bases outside the gene matches: 3. CDR3 protein: CSVRQGNQPQHF. As DNA, the CDR3 is TGCAGCGTCAGACAGGGAAATCAGCCCCAGCATTTT. Together with reference TRBV29-1 and TRBJ1-5, the CDR3 gives the full variable domain: SAVISQKPSRDICQRGTSLTIQCQVDSQVTMMFWYRQQPGQSLTLIATANQGSEATYESGFVIDKFPISRPNLTFSTLTVSNMSPEDSSIYLCSVRQGNQPQHFGDGTRLSIL.

This clone came up once. The CDR3 loop reads CASSFSGTTYEQYF. The CDR3 nucleotides read TGCGCCAGCAGCTTCTCCGGGACGACCTACGAGCAGTACTTC. The V and J genes are TRBV5-1 and TRBJ2-7, with D possibly being TRBD1 or TRBD2 (5 bases each). This CDR3 is 14 amino acids long. Germline V gives CDR1 SGHRS, CDR2 YFSETQ. V lost 2 bases to trimming and J lost 2 bases, with 11 bases between them.

A word on this clone: In the same sample, other DNA sequences code for this CDR3. This chain uses TRBV4-1 with TRBJ2-1; D remains ambiguous. Germline CDR1 reads MGHRA; CDR2 reads YSYEKL. The CDR3 is 14 residues long. V gave up 0 bases and J gave up 3 bases, with 6 bases separating them. The CDR3 DNA follows: TGCGCCAGCAGCCAAGATTTCCTCTACAATGAGCAGTTCTTC. Amino acid sequence: CASSQDFLYNEQFF.

V and J are TRBV2 and TRBJ2-1; 11 nucleotides match TRBD2. V lost 8 bases, J lost 8 bases, and 8 bases stayed unmatched. CDR3 size: 14 residues. CDR1 and CDR2 (germline): SNHLY, FYNNEI. The CDR3 sequence: CASPLTSGRYEQFF. CDR3 sequence (DNA): TGTGCCAGCCCCTTAACTAGCGGGAGATATGAGCAGTTCTTC.

The rearrangement uses TRBV30 and TRBJ2-3; a weak D match, TRBD2 (6 bases). Germline CDR1 reads GTSNPN; CDR2 reads SVGIG (reference sequence). Deletions cut 2 bases from V and 3 bases from J, with 15 bases between. The CDR3 has 15 amino acids. The CDR3 protein is CAWSPLGGATDTQYF. For the CDR3, the DNA is TGTGCCTGGAGTCCCCTCGGCGGGGCTACAGATACGCAGTATTTT.

This rearrangement joins TRBV7-2 to TRBJ1-5; D call uncertain. Germline-derived CDR1 and CDR2 are SGHTA and FQGNSA. V was pared by 3 bases and J by 0 bases, with 9 bases between. CDR3 length: 15 amino acids. In DNA, the CDR3 is TGTGCCAGCAGCTTGAGCAGTTATAGCAATCAGCCCCAGCATTTT. This translates into CASSLSSYSNQPQHF.

The gene calls are TRBV30 and TRBJ2-2, with 12 bases lining up with TRBD2. The CDR3 covers 13 residues. Germline CDR1 reads GTSNPN; CDR2 reads SVGIG (reference sequence). The V gene end was trimmed by 4 bases and the J gene end by 6 bases; junction bases not matched to a gene: 0. The CDR3 spells CAWTSGGAGELFF. CDR3 DNA sequence: TGTGCCTGGACTAGCGGGGGGGCCGGGGAGCTGTTTTTT.

The genes are TRBV11-1 and TRBJ2-7; TRBD2 matches 8 bases. V lost 1 base to trimming and J lost 6 bases; unmatched junction nucleotides: 8. The germline CDR1 and CDR2 sequences are SGHAT and FQDESV (reference sequence). This CDR3 has 15 amino acids. This CDR3 reads CASSLGGGRSREQYF. The CDR3 DNA follows: TGTGCCAGCAGCTTAGGCGGCGGGAGGAGTCGCGAGCAGTACTTC. Based on the CDR3 plus reference TRBV11-1 and TRBJ2-7, the full variable domain is EAEVAQSPRYKITEKSQAVAFWCDPISGHATLYWYRQILGQGPELLVQFQDESVVDDSQLPKDRFSAERLKGVDSTLKIQPAELGDSAMYLCASSLGGGRSREQYFGPGTRLTVT.

The CDR3 DNA reads TGTGCCAGCTTCTCCGGGACAGCCCGATATGGCTACACCTTC. As protein: CASFSGTARYGYTF. The chain recombines TRBV2 with TRBJ1-2; 7 bases match TRBD1. Germline V gives CDR1 SNHLY, CDR2 FYNNEI. The CDR3 is 14 amino acids. V lost 8 bases and J lost 5; bases outside the gene matches: 11.

The table lists this clone with a count of one. J is TRBJ1-4 and V is TRBV19; TRBD1 is a possible D gene (5 bases). V lost 7 bases and J lost 4, with 16 bases in between. This CDR3 comprises 15 residues. Germline values: CDR1 LNHDA, CDR2 SQIVND (reference sequence). The CDR3 DNA is TGTGCCAGTATCGCCGGGCGGGGGATTAATGAAAAACTGTTTTTT. This gives the protein CASIAGRGINEKLFF.